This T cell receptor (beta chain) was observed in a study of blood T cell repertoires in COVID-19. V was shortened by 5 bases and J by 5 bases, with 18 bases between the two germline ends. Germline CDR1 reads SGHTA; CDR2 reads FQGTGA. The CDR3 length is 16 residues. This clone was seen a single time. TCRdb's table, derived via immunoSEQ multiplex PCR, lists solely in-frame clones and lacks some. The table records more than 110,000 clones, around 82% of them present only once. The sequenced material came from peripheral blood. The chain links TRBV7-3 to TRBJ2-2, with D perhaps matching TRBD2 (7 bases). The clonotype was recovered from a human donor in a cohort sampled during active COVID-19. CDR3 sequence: CASSLRGGGPTGELFF. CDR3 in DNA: TGTGCCAGCAGCCTCAGGGGAGGGGGGCCTACCGGGGAGCTGTTTTTT.